This T cell receptor (beta chain) originates from a study of T cell responses to AZD1222 COVID-19 vaccine. Using immunoSEQ multiplex PCR, the repertoire was profiled, and TCRdb retains in-frame clones only, with some absent. The sample lists 120,000 to 150,000 clones; 91% were seen once. With 4 bases removed from V and 6 bases from J, the gap between germline ends came to 7 bases. CDR3 length: 12 amino acids. The germline gives CDR1 SGHTA, CDR2 FQGNSA. The sample consisted of peripheral blood, taken 28 days after the second AZD1222 dose. The chain links TRBV7-2 to TRBJ2-1, with D hard to call. This receptor was identified in an adult who received the AZD1222 COVID-19 vaccine. The CDR3 loop is CASSSPFNEQFF. Written as DNA, the CDR3 is TGTGCCAGCAGCTCCCCTTTCAATGAGCAGTTCTTC.